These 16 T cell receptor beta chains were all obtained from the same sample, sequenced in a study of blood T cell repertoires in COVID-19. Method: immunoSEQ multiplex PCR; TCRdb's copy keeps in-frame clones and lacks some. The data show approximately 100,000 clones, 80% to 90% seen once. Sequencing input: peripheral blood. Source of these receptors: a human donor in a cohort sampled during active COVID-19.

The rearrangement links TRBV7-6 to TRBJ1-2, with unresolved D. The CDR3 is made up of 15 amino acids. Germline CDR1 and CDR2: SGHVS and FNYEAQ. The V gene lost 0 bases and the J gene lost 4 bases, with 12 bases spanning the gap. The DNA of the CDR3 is TGTGCCAGCAGCTTAGCGGGAGAGGGAAGCTATGGCTACACCTTC. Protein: CASSLAGEGSYGYTF.

The CDR3 reads CSVYRTTDYGYTF. The DNA of the CDR3 is TGCAGCGTGTACAGAACCACTGACTATGGCTACACCTTC. This chain connects TRBV29-1 to TRBJ1-2; D gene unclear. V was shortened by 6 bases and J by 3 bases, with 14 bases between the two germline ends. Germline V CDR1 and CDR2: SQVTM, ANQGSEA. This CDR3 contains 13 residues.

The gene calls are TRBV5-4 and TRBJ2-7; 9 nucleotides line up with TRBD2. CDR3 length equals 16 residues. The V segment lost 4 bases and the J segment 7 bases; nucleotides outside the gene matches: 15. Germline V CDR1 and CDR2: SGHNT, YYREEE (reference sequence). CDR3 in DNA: TGTGCCAGCAGCACCGGGGGAGCGGGGGGAGTCGGGGAGCAGTACTTC. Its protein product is CASSTGGAGGVGEQYF.

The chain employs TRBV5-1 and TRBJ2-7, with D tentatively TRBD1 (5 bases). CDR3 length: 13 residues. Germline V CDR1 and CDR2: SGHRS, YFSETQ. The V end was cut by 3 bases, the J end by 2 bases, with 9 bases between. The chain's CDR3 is CASSSGQTYEQYF. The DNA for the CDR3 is TGCGCCAGCAGCTCCGGACAAACCTACGAGCAGTACTTC. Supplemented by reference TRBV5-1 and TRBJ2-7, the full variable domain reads KAGVTQTPRYLIKTRGQQVTLSCSPISGHRSVSWYQQTPGQGLQFLFEYFSETQRNKGNFPGRFSGRQFSNSRSEMNVSTLELGDSALYLCASSSGQTYEQYFGPGTRLTVT.

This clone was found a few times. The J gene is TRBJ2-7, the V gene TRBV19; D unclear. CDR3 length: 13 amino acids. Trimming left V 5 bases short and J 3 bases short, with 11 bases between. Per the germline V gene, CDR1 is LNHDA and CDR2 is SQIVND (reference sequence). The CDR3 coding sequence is TGTGCCAGTAGTTTCGACACCTACTACGAGCAGTACTTC. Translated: CASSFDTYYEQYF.

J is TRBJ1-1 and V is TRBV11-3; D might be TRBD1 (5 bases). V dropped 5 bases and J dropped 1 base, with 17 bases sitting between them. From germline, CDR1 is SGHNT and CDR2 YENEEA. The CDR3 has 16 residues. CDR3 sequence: CASSQLVPGPNTEAFF. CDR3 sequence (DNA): TGTGCCAGCAGCCAATTAGTTCCAGGGCCGAACACTGAAGCTTTCTTT. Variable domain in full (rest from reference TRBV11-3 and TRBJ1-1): EAGVVQSPRYKIIEKKQPVAFWCNPISGHNTLYWYLQNLGQGPELLIRYENEEAVDDSQLPKDRFSAERLKGVDSTLKIQPAELGDSAVYLCASSQLVPGPNTEAFFGQGTRLTVV.

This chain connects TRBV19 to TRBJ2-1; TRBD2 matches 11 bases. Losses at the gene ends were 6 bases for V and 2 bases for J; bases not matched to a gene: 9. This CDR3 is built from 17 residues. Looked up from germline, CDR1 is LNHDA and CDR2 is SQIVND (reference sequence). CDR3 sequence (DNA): TGTGCCAGTAGCCTGTCTTTAGCGGGAGGGCCCTACAATGAGCAGTTCTTC. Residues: CASSLSLAGGPYNEQFF.

The chain's CDR3 is CASRPYRTKYYEQYF. The CDR3 DNA sequence: TGTGCCAGCAGGCCATATCGGACAAAGTACTACGAGCAGTACTTC. J is TRBJ2-7 and V is TRBV6-5, with D possibly TRBD1 on 5 matching bases. CDR3 length: 15 residues. Germline assignment: CDR1 MNHEY and CDR2 SVGAGI. Trimming took 6 bases from V and 3 from J, leaving 18 bases between them.

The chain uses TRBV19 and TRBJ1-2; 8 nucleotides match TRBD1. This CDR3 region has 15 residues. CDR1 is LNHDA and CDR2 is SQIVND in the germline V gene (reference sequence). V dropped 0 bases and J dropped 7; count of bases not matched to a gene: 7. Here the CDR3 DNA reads TGTGCCAGTAGTATAGATCATCGGACAGGGTTTGGCTACACCTTC. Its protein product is CASSIDHRTGFGYTF. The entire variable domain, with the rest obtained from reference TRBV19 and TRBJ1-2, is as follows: DGGITQSPKYLFRKEGQNVTLSCEQNLNHDAMYWYRQDPGQGLRLIYYSQIVNDFQKGDIAEGYSVSREKKESFPLTVTSAQKNPTAFYLCASSIDHRTGFGYTFGSGTRLTVV.

CDR3 nucleotide sequence: TGTGCCTGGAGGGACGGACTAGCGGGGATTAGGACCTACGAGCAGTACTTC. This gives the protein CAWRDGLAGIRTYEQYF. The J gene is TRBJ2-7, the V gene TRBV30; 12 bases map to TRBD2. CDR3 length: 17 residues. V trimming: 3 bases; J trimming: 2 bases; junction bases outside the gene matches: 11. CDR1 is GTSNPN and CDR2 is SVGIG in the germline V gene (reference sequence).

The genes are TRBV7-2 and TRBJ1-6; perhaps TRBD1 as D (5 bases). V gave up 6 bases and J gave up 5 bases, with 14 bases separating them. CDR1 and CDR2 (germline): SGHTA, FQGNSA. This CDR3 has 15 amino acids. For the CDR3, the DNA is TGTGCCAGCAGGTCCGGAGGGGTTGATAATTCACCCCTCCACTTT. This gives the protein CASRSGGVDNSPLHF.

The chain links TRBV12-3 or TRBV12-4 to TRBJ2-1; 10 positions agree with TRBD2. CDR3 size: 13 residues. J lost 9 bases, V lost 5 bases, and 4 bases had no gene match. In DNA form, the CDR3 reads TGTGCCAGCAGTGGACTAGCGGCAGTTGAGCAGTTCTTC. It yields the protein CASSGLAAVEQFF.

The CDR3, as DNA: TGTGCCAGCAGCTTCGGGGGGACCTTCACTGAAGCTTTCTTT. This codes for CASSFGGTFTEAFF. The V gene is TRBV7-2, the J gene TRBJ1-1; possibly TRBD1 for D (5 bases). Per the germline V gene, CDR1 is SGHTA and CDR2 is FQGNSA. Trimming removed 3 bases at V and 4 bases at J, with 12 bases between. This CDR3 has 14 amino acids.

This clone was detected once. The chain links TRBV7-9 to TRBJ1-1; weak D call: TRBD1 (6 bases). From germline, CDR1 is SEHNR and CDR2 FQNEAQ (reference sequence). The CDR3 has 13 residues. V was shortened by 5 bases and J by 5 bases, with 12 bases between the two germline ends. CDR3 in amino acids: CASSPKGGTEAFF. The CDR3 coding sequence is TGTGCCAGCAGCCCGAAGGGGGGGACTGAAGCTTTCTTT.

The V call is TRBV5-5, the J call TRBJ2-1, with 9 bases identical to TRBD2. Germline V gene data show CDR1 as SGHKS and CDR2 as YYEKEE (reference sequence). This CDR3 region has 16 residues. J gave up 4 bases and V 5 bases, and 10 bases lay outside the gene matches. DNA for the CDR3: TGTGCCAGCAGGAAACCTGGCGGGAGGGGGTACAATGAGCAGTTCTTC. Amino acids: CASRKPGGRGYNEQFF. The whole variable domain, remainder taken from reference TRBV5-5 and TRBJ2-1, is DAGVTQSPTHLIKTRGQQVTLRCSPISGHKSVSWYQQVLGQGPQFIFQYYEKEERGRGNFPDRFSARQFPNYSSELNVNALLLGDSALYLCASRKPGGRGYNEQFFGPGTRLTVL.

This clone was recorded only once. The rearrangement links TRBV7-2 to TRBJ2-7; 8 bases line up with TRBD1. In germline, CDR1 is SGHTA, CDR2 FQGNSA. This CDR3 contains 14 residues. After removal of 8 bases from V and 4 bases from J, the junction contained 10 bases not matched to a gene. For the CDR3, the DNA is TGTGCCAGCGGACAGGGACTGCGCAGTTACGAGCAGTACTTC. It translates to CASGQGLRSYEQYF.